The rows below give T cell receptor beta chains drawn from one sample of a study of PD-L1 blockade in urothelial cancer. TCRdb keeps only in-frame clones here, not all; method: immunoSEQ multiplex PCR. The sample carries 50,000 to 55,000 clones, roughly four fifths recorded once. The sample in question was PBMCs, obtained around atezolizumab (anti-PD-L1) treatment. These receptors all stem from a man in his 70s with urothelial cancer. Each CDR3 is given with its conserved first and last residue. A D gene is named only where the DNA matches it firmly. Clone size is shown for a subset of rows, as once, few, many or a class of expanded clone.

TRBV7-2	TRBJ2-2	TRBD2	few	CASSSRTSGGPTNTGELFF	TGTGCCAGCAGCTCCAGGACTAGCGGGGGGCCCACGAACACCGGGGAGCTGTTTTTT
TRBV15	TRBJ1-5	.	few	CATSRGLGPNQPQHF	TGTGCCACCAGCAGAGGCCTAGGCCCTAATCAGCCCCAGCATTTT
TRBV29-1	TRBJ2-1	TRBD1	.	CSVVRQGQPYNEQFF	TGCAGCGTCGTCCGCCAGGGACAGCCCTACAATGAGCAGTTCTTC
TRBV6-1	TRBJ2-7	.	.	CASSERLFTYEQYF	TGTGCCAGCAGTGAAAGACTGTTTACGTACGAGCAGTACTTC
TRBV6-5	TRBJ2-5	TRBD1	.	CASSFATGAETQYF	TGTGCCAGCAGTTTTGCGACAGGGGCCGAGACCCAGTACTTC
TRBV19	TRBJ2-1	TRBD1	.	CASSTRRQGWNEQFF	TGTGCCAGTAGTACAAGAAGACAGGGTTGGAATGAGCAGTTCTTC
TRBV6-5	TRBJ1-1	.	.	CASRPSGHQNTEAFF	TGTGCCAGCAGACCGTCGGGACACCAGAACACTGAAGCTTTCTTT
TRBV5-4	TRBJ2-2	TRBD2	.	CASSSGLAGTGELFF	TGTGCCAGCAGCTCTGGACTAGCGGGGACCGGGGAGCTGTTTTTT
TRBV27	TRBJ1-6	TRBD1	few	CASGYRGGNSPLHF	TGTGCCAGCGGGTACAGGGGGGGTAATTCACCCCTCCACTTT
TRBV19	TRBJ2-5	TRBD2	.	CASSYGGDPQETQYF	TGTGCCAGTAGTTACGGGGGGGACCCCCAAGAGACCCAGTACTTC
TRBV5-1	TRBJ1-3	.	.	CASSLSEAGNTIYF	TGCGCCAGCAGTCTCAGTGAGGCTGGAAACACCATATATTTT
TRBV7-2	TRBJ1-1	.	.	CASTLPGASGNTEAFF	TGTGCCAGCACCCTTCCAGGCGCGTCAGGAAACACTGAAGCTTTCTTT
TRBV19	TRBJ2-3	TRBD2	.	CASSGGLASDTQYF	TGTGCCAGTAGTGGGGGACTAGCGTCAGATACGCAGTATTTT
TRBV11-3	TRBJ1-4	.	.	CASSLMRGNEKLFF	TGTGCCAGCAGCTTGATGCGGGGGAATGAAAAACTGTTTTTT
TRBV12-5	TRBJ2-1	.	.	CASGLISGRGRNEQFF	TGTGCTAGTGGTTTGATATCTGGACGGGGTAGGAATGAGCAGTTCTTC
TRBV7-8	TRBJ2-4	TRBD2	.	CASSAAGGKNIQYF	TGTGCCAGCAGCGCAGCGGGGGGCAAAAACATTCAGTACTTC
TRBV7-9	TRBJ2-7	.	.	CASSGEGTISYEQYF	TGTGCCAGCTCGGGAGAGGGCACCATCTCCTACGAGCAGTACTTC
TRBV5-4	TRBJ2-2	TRBD1	many	CASSRDRANTGELFF	TGTGCCAGCAGCAGGGACAGAGCGAACACCGGGGAGCTGTTTTTT
TRBV5-3	TRBJ1-1	.	.	CARSLRILLHEGEAFF	TGTGCCAGAAGCCTAAGGATCCTACTACATGAAGGTGAAGCTTTCTTT